The rows below give T cell receptor beta chains drawn from one sample of a study of T cells in Graves' hyperthyroidism and ophthalmopathy. TCRdb independently ran MiXCR on the multiplex PCR reads; one entry per CDR3 protein. The sample shows 550,000 to 600,000 distinct CDR3 sequences, 12% to 15% of them seen only once. Specimen: blood. The receptor set was obtained from a woman in her late teens or twenties with Graves' ophthalmopathy. Each CDR3 is given without its conserved first and last residue.

ASSYRITGATGGWGNNQPQH	20	TRBV6-5	TRBJ1-5
ASSRSDSSSYEQY	13	TRBV7-9	TRBJ2-7
ASSIRLAGDYEQY	13	TRBV19	TRBJ2-7
ASSQEWEGGNSPLH	14	TRBV4-3	TRBJ1-6
ASRTFAGQGNEQY	13	TRBV27	TRBJ2-7
ASSDTGTGGFYEQY	14	TRBV5-6	TRBJ2-7
ASSPRRDATNEKLF	14	TRBV18	TRBJ1-4
ASSAGWQPSDYGYT	14	TRBV13	TRBJ1-2
ASSLREDGGYEQY	13	TRBV5-1	TRBJ2-7
ASTTANSYEQY	11	TRBV5-1	TRBJ2-7
SVEAAGTLYSYEQY	14	TRBV29-1	TRBJ2-7
ASSLVGGPSGELF	13	TRBV7-3	TRBJ2-2
ASIPGGSITEAF	12	TRBV5-1	TRBJ1-1
ASSELGTNTGELF	13	TRBV2	TRBJ2-2
ASSGVEGKETQY	12	TRBV25-1	TRBJ2-5
ASSGSGFSEAF	11	TRBV5-6	TRBJ1-1
ASSLRWAGEKDEQY	14	TRBV6-1	TRBJ2-7
ASSRIGGSDEKLF	13	TRBV4-1	TRBJ1-4
ASSYFQVNETQY	12	TRBV6-2/TRBV6-3	TRBJ2-5
AWSVPGSNYNEQF	13	TRBV30	TRBJ2-1
ASSQDTIRGEQY	12	TRBV4-3	TRBJ2-7
ASSWDSQTDTQY	12	TRBV6-1	TRBJ2-3
ASSVFLGPGELF	12	TRBV6-1	TRBJ2-2
ASRGGTYNEQF	11	TRBV12-3/TRBV12-4	TRBJ2-1
ASSWGLAGRYEQY	13	TRBV11-2	TRBJ2-7